The entry below describes one T cell receptor beta chain. Its target is unknown. These data belong to a study of cytomegalovirus exposure and HLA in healthy donors. 60 Vbeta and 13 Jbeta primers were used in PCR. The data were produced by immunoSEQ multiplex PCR, yet TCRdb's version contains in-frame clones alone and is incomplete. Its clone listing holds 60,000 or so clones. Study observations and caveats: A few of the chains that were CMV-associated were confirmed in vitro to be specific for CMV antigens.

Sample: PBMCs. The sequence came from a man aged 50-60 years in good health and CMV-seropositive.

The CDR3 nucleotides are TGTGCTTTCTCAGTTAACTATGGCTACACCTTC. Translating it yields CAFSVNYGYTF. The rearrangement joins TRBV5-4 to TRBJ1-2; D unclear. CDR3 length: 11 amino acids. The germline V gene encodes CDR1 SGHNT and CDR2 YYREEE (reference sequence).